These T cell receptor beta chains were read from a single sample in a study of graft-versus-host responses after intestinal transplantation. Profiled with immunoSEQ multiplex PCR; TCRdb holds only in-frame clones, not every one. The table records fewer than 150,000 clones, approximately 90% of them present only once. For these receptors, no antigen is known. Sequenced here: unstimulated CD4+ T cells sorted from spleen or lymph node cells, sampled before intestinal transplant. The receptors were gathered from a human donor who received an intestinal transplant. The conserved cysteine and the conserved F or W are not part of the CDR3 here. Fields, in order: J gene, V gene, CDR3 protein.

>TRBJ1-2|TRBV7-9
ASSLDLGGYT
>TRBJ2-7|TRBV5-1
ASSAGVQEYEQY
>TRBJ1-2|TRBV5-6
ASSLAAPGLVGGYT
>TRBJ2-6|TRBV14
ASSQAGANVLT
>TRBJ2-7|TRBV6-6
ASSYDLSYEQY
>TRBJ1-3|TRBV30
AWRQGPGNTIY
>TRBJ2-7|TRBV11-3
ASSPGGGTYSYEQY
>TRBJ1-2|TRBV16
ASSQFLKQGDYT
>TRBJ1-4|TRBV5-1
ASGRDREGEKLF
>TRBJ1-1|TRBV13
ASSLGRPARNTEAF
>TRBJ2-7|TRBV5-4
ASSLTSGGTYEQY
>TRBJ2-5|TRBV6-6
ASSWSGGAIQETQY
>TRBJ1-2|TRBV11-2
ASSLGGTGEGYT
>TRBJ1-1|TRBV5-1
ASSAIGQGSNTEAF
>TRBJ1-2|TRBV9
ASSGPRAYYGYT
>TRBJ2-7|TRBV6-5
ASRREQTYEQY
>TRBJ2-3|TRBV6-5
ASSYRRTGGTDTQY
>TRBJ2-1|TRBV7-8
ASSTGPYNEQF
>TRBJ2-7|TRBV5-4
AKADSPSSYEQY
>TRBJ1-2|TRBV2
ASRGDGYT
>TRBJ1-5|TRBV5-4
ASSLQGSNQPQH
>TRBJ2-3|TRBV19
ASSKTGAREETQY
>TRBJ2-7|TRBV14
ASSQEGIEQY
>TRBJ2-7|TRBV11-2
ASSSPGTGSEQY
>TRBJ1-5|TRBV7-2
ASSLRQNQPQH
>TRBJ1-2|TRBV7-6
ASSLREGANYGYT
>TRBJ1-2|TRBV4-2
ASSQDEGRIYGYT
>TRBJ2-3|TRBV10-1
ASSPRPTDTQY
>TRBJ1-1|TRBV5-8
ASSRDRNTEAF
>TRBJ1-5|TRBV19
ASSRAGGPQH
>TRBJ1-2|TRBV5-4
ASSPTGRGELYGYT
>TRBJ1-2|TRBV11-1
ASSLGQWSGYT
>TRBJ2-1|TRBV12-5
ASGLVAGGNNEQF
>TRBJ2-1|TRBV5-1
ASSPGQRLYNEQF
>TRBJ2-1|TRBV5-1
ASSSLTGGKEYNEQF
>TRBJ2-2|TRBV5-1
ASSLGDRVGTGELF